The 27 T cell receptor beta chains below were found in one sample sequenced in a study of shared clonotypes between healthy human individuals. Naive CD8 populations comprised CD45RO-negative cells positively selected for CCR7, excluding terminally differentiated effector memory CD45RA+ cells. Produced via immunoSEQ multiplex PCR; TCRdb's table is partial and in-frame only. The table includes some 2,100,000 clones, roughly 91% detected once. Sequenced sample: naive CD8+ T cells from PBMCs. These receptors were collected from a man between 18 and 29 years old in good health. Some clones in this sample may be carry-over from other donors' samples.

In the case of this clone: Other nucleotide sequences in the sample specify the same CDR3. CDR3 sequence (DNA): TGCGCCAGCAGCCAAGGCCTGGGGTACGAGCAGTACTTC. Translation: CASSQGLGYEQYF. The chain recombines TRBV4-1 with TRBJ2-7; no clear D gene. Germline V gene lookup returns CDR1 MGHRA and CDR2 YSYEKL. This CDR3 spans 13 amino acids. Deletions cut 1 base from V and 4 bases from J, with 8 bases between.

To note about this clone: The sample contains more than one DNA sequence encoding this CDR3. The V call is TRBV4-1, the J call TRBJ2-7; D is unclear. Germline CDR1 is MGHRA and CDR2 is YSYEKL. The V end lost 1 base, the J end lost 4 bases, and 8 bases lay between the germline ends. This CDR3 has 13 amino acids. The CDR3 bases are TGCGCCAGCAGCCAAGGGCCCTCTTACGAGCAGTACTTC. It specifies CASSQGPSYEQYF.

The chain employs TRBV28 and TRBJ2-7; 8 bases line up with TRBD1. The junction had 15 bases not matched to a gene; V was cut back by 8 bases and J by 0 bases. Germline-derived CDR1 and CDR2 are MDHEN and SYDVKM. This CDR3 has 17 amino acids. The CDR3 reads CASCLGPSGTGSYEQYF. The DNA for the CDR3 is TGTGCCAGCTGCCTTGGTCCCTCCGGGACAGGCTCCTACGAGCAGTACTTC.

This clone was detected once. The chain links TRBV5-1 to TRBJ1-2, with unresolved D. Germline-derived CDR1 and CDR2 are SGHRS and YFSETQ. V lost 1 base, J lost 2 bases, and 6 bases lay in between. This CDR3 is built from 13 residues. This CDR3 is CASSLSINYGYTF. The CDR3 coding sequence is TGCGCCAGCAGCTTGTCTATCAACTATGGCTACACCTTC.

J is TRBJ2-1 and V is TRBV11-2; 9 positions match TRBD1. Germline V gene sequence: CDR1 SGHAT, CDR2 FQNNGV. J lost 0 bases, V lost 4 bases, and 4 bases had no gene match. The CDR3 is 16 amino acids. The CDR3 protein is CASSWDRAFSYNEQFF. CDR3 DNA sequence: TGTGCCAGCAGCTGGGACAGGGCGTTCTCCTACAATGAGCAGTTCTTC. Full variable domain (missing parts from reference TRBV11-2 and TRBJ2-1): EAGVAQSPRYKIIEKRQSVAFWCNPISGHATLYWYQQILGQGPKLLIQFQNNGVVDDSQLPKDRFSAERLKGVDSTLKIQPAKLEDSAVYLCASSWDRAFSYNEQFFGPGTRLTVL.

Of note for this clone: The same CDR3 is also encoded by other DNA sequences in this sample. CDR3: CASSVTGSPYEQYF. CDR3 nucleotide sequence: TGTGCCAGCAGCGTGACAGGGAGTCCCTACGAGCAGTACTTC. The V and J genes are TRBV9 and TRBJ2-7; 7 bases match TRBD1. This CDR3 has 14 amino acids. V trimming: 2 bases; J trimming: 2 bases; junction bases outside the gene matches: 4. Germline-derived CDR1 and CDR2 are SGDLS and YYNGEE.

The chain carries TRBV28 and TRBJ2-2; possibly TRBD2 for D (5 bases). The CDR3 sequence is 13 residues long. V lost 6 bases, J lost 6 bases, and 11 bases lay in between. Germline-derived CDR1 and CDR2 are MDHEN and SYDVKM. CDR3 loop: CASRKARAGELFF. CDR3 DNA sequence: TGTGCCAGCAGGAAGGCGAGGGCCGGGGAGCTGTTTTTT. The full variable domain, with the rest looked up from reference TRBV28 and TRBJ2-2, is DVKVTQSSRYLVKRTGEKVFLECVQDMDHENMFWYRQDPGLGLRLIYFSYDVKMKEKGDIPEGYSVSREKKERFSLILESASTNQTSMYLCASRKARAGELFFGEGSRLTVL.

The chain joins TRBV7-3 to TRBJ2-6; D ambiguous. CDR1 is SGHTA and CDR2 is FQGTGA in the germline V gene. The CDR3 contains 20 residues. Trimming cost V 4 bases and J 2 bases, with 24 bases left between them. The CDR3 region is CASSSTQSRGVLTGANVLTF. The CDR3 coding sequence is TGTGCCAGCAGCTCAACCCAATCCCGAGGCGTGCTAACTGGGGCCAACGTCCTGACTTTC.

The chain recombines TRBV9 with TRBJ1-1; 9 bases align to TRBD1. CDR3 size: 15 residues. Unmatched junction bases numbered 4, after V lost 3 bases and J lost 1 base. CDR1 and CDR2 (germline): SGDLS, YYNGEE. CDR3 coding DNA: TGTGCCAGCAGCGCCCCACAGGGGGCGAACACTGAAGCTTTCTTT. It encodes CASSAPQGANTEAFF.

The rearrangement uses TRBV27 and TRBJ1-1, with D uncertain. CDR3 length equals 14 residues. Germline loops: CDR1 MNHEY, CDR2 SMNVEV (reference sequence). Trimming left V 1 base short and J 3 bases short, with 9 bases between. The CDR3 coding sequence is TGTGCCAGCAGTTTATTAGACGAGTACACTGAAGCTTTCTTT. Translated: CASSLLDEYTEAFF.

The CDR3 here is CSIRTSKYEQYF. CDR3 bases: TGCAGCATACGGACCAGTAAGTACGAGCAGTACTTC. This sequence joins TRBV29-1 and TRBJ2-7; D remains unclear. Germline V gene data show CDR1 as SQVTM and CDR2 as ANQGSEA. V lost 8 bases and J lost 4, with 15 bases in between. The length of the CDR3 is 12 residues.

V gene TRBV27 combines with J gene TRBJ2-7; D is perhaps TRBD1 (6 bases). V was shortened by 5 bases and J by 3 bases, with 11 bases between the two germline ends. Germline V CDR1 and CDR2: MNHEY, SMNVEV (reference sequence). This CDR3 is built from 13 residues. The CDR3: CASSPGHGYEQYF. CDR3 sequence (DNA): TGTGCCAGCAGTCCGGGACACGGCTACGAGCAGTACTTC.

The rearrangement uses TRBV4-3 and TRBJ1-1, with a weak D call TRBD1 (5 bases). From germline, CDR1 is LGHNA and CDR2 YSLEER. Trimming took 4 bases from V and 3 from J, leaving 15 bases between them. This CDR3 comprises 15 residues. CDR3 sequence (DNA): TGCGCCAGCAGCCCTGAGCAGGGTCAGGACACTGAAGCTTTCTTT. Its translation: CASSPEQGQDTEAFF.

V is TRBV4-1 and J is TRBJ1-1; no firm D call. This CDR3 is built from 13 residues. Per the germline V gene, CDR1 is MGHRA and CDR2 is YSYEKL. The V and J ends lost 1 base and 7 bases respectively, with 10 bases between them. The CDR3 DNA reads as TGCGCCAGCAGCCAAGGAGAAGGCCTTGAAGCTTTCTTT. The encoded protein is CASSQGEGLEAFF.

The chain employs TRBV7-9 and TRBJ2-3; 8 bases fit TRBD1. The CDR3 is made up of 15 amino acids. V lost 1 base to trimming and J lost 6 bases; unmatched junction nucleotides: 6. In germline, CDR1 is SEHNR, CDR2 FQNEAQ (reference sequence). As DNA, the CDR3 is TGTGCCAGCAGCTTAGAGGACAGGGAGTTTGATACGCAGTATTTT. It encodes CASSLEDREFDTQYF.

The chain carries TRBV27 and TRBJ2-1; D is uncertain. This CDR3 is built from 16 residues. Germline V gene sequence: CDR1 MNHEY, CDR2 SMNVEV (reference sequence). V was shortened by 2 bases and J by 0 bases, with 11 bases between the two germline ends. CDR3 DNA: TGTGCCAGCAGTTTACGCCCACCAAGCTCCTACAATGAGCAGTTCTTC. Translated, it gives CASSLRPPSSYNEQFF.

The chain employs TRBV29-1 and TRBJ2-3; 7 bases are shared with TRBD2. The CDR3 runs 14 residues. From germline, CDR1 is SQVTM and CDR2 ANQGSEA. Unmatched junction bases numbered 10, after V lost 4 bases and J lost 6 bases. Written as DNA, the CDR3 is TGCAGCGTTGTAGGACTAGAGATATCGGATACGCAGTATTTT. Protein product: CSVVGLEISDTQYF.

The CDR3 region is CASSGDRGRRLYGYTF. For the CDR3, the DNA is TGTGCCAGCAGCGGAGACAGGGGGCGCCGGCTATATGGCTACACCTTC. This sequence joins TRBV9 and TRBJ1-2; 10 positions match TRBD1. Trimming at V came to 3 bases and at J to 5 bases, leaving 10 bases not matched to a gene. The germline CDR1 and CDR2 sequences are SGDLS and YYNGEE. The CDR3 length is 16 residues.

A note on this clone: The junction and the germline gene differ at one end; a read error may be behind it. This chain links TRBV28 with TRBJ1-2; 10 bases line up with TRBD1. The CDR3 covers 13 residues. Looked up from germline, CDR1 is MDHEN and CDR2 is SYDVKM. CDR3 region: CASSGTGAIGSCF. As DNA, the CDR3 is TGTGCCAGCAGTGGGACAGGGGCCATCGGATCCTGCTTC.

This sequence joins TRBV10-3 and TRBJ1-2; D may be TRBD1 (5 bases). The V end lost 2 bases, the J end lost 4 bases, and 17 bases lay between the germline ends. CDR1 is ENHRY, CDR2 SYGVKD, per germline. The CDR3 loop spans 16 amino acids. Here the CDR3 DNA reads TGTGCCATCAGTGAGGTTGAAGGGACGCCTCTCTATGGCTACACCTTC. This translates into CAISEVEGTPLYGYTF.

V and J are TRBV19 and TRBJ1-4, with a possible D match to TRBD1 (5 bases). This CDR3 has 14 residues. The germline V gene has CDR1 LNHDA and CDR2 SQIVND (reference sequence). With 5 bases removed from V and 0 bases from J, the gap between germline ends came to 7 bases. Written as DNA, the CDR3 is TGTGCCAGTAGTCCCAGGGCAACTAATGAAAAACTGTTTTTT. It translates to CASSPRATNEKLFF. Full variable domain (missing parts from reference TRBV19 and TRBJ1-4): DGGITQSPKYLFRKEGQNVTLSCEQNLNHDAMYWYRQDPGQGLRLIYYSQIVNDFQKGDIAEGYSVSREKKESFPLTVTSAQKNPTAFYLCASSPRATNEKLFFGSGTQLSVL.

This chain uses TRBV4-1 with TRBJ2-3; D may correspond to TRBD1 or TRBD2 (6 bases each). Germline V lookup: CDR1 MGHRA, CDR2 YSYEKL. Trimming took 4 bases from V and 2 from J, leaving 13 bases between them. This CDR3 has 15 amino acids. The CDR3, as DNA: TGCGCCAGCAGCCCCATCGGGGGCCCCACAGATACGCAGTATTTT. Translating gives CASSPIGGPTDTQYF.

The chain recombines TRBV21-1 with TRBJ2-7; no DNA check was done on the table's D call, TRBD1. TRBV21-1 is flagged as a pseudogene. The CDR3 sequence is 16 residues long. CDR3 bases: TGTGCCAGCAGCGCCTACCGGGACAGGGACCACTACGAGCAGTACTTC. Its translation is CASSAYRDRDHYEQYF.

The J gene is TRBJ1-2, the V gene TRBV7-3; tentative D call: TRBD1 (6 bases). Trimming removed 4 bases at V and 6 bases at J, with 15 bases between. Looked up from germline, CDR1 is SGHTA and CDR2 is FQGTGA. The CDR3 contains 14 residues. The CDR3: CASSSREGGHGYTF. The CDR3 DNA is TGTGCCAGCAGCTCCCGGGAGGGGGGGCATGGCTACACCTTC.

CDR3 loop: CASSESATVQETQYF. CDR3 DNA: TGTGCCAGCAGTGAATCTGCGACGGTCCAAGAGACCCAGTACTTC. V and J are TRBV25-1 and TRBJ2-5; D gene unclear. V was shortened by 1 base and J by 1 base, with 10 bases between the two germline ends. CDR1 MGHDK and CDR2 SYGVNS come from the germline V gene. This CDR3 has 15 residues.

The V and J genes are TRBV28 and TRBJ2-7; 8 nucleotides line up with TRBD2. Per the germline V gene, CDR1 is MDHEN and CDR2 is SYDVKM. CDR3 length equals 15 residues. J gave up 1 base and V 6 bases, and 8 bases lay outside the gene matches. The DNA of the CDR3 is TGTGCCAGCAGCCGCACTAGCGGCGCTTCCTACGAGCAGTACTTC. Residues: CASSRTSGASYEQYF.

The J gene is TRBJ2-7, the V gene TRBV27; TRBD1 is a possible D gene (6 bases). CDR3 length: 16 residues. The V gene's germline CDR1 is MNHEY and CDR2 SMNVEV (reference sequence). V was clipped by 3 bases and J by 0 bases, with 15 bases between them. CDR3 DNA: TGTGCCAGCAGTTTCTCGACAGGTAAAGTCTCCTACGAGCAGTACTTC. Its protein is CASSFSTGKVSYEQYF.